This entry lists 7 T cell receptor beta chains sequenced from one sample in a study of cytomegalovirus exposure and HLA in healthy donors. Researchers ran the PCR with 60 Vbeta and 13 Jbeta primers. Sequenced by immunoSEQ multiplex PCR; TCRdb stores in-frame clones only, minus some. The sample holds 90,000 to 110,000 clones; approximately 82% are singletons and the top ten take around 8.2%. The sample consisted of PBMCs. The receptors were gathered from a man aged 40-55 years in good health and CMV-seropositive.

This clone came up once. The rearrangement links TRBV5-8 to TRBJ2-4; TRBD1 agrees at 9 bases. Unmatched junction bases numbered 5, after V lost 2 bases and J lost 2 bases. Germline loops: CDR1 SGHTS, CDR2 YDEGEE. This CDR3 spans 16 amino acids. The CDR3 DNA reads TGTGCCAGCAGCTTAGGAACAGGGGGCCCCAAAAACATTCAGTACTTC. As protein: CASSLGTGGPKNIQYF.

The chain is built from TRBV9 and TRBJ2-7; 15 bases align to TRBD2. The CDR3 is made up of 17 amino acids. Trimming took 0 bases from V and 2 from J; bases not matched to a gene: 3. Germline V gives CDR1 SGDLS, CDR2 YYNGEE. The CDR3 bases are TGTGCCAGCAGCGTAGGGGGGACTAGCGGGGGGCCCTACGAGCAGTACTTC. Translation gives CASSVGGTSGGPYEQYF.

The chain links TRBV28 to TRBJ1-2; tentative D call: TRBD1 (6 bases). The V and J ends lost 6 bases and 8 bases respectively, with 16 bases between them. This CDR3 contains 13 residues. Germline V gene sequence: CDR1 MDHEN, CDR2 SYDVKM. The CDR3 region has the DNA TGTGCCAGCAGAAACAGGGCGGCAGGCGGCTACACCTTC. It encodes CASRNRAAGGYTF.

V usage is TRBV7-9 and J usage is TRBJ1-2, with 7 bases fitting TRBD1. CDR3 size: 14 residues. Trimming cost V 4 bases and J 7 bases; bases outside gene matches: 9. Germline CDR1 reads SEHNR; CDR2 reads FQNEAQ (reference sequence). The CDR3 region is CASSSYRGDGGYTF. As DNA, the CDR3 is TGTGCCAGCAGCTCATACAGGGGAGACGGTGGCTACACCTTC.

The V and J genes are TRBV21-1 and TRBJ1-5. TRBV21-1 constitutes a pseudogene. This CDR3 contains 17 residues. CDR3 bases: TGTGCCAGCATAAAGGGCAACGAGGGAGGTCAATGTCAGCCCCAGCATTTT. This translates into CASIKGNEGGQCQPQHF.

The V gene is TRBV7-9, the J gene TRBJ2-7; D gene ambiguous. This CDR3 comprises 11 residues. Trimming took 1 base from V and 6 from J, leaving 4 bases between them. Germline CDR1 is SEHNR and CDR2 is FQNEAQ (reference sequence). This CDR3 is CASSLVIEQYF. The CDR3 DNA is TGTGCCAGCAGCTTAGTAATCGAGCAGTACTTC.

In this sample, this clone turned up a few times. The genes are TRBV27 and TRBJ2-1, with D perhaps TRBD2 (5 bases). The CDR3 loop spans 14 amino acids. Germline V lookup: CDR1 MNHEY, CDR2 SMNVEV (reference sequence). V lost 5 bases to trimming and J lost 6 bases, with 14 bases between them. Here the CDR3 reads CASSPVLASNEQFF. The CDR3 region has the DNA TGTGCCAGCAGTCCAGTGCTAGCATCCAATGAGCAGTTCTTC.